The rows below give T cell receptor beta chains drawn from one sample of a study of T cell responses to AZD1222 COVID-19 vaccine. The table came from immunoSEQ multiplex PCR; TCRdb's copy has only in-frame clones and leaves some out. Of 130,000 to 150,000 clones listed, about 86% were seen once; the top ten hold approximately 5.4%. The sequences come from peripheral blood, collected 28 days after the second AZD1222 dose. These receptor sequences come from an adult who received the AZD1222 COVID-19 vaccine. Each CDR3 is given with its conserved first and last residue. Fields, in order: CDR3 protein, J gene, V gene.

CASSPSGSSKETQYF TRBJ2-5 TRBV5-4
CASSLGDNLFSGNTIYF TRBJ1-3 TRBV5-8
CASTPGHSNTEAFF TRBJ1-1 TRBV6-5
CASSEGGGRPNYGYTF TRBJ1-2 TRBV6-1
CASTGLISNTGELFF TRBJ2-2 TRBV10-2
CASSYSSGSSYEQYF TRBJ2-7 TRBV6-5
CASSIDPGLNEQFF TRBJ2-1 TRBV19
CASVLRDRFYEQYF TRBJ2-7 TRBV23-1
CASTIGGAEAFF TRBJ1-1 TRBV19
CASSLGVSEAFF TRBJ1-1 TRBV3-1/TRBV3-2
CASSVGQGANQPQHF TRBJ1-5 TRBV27